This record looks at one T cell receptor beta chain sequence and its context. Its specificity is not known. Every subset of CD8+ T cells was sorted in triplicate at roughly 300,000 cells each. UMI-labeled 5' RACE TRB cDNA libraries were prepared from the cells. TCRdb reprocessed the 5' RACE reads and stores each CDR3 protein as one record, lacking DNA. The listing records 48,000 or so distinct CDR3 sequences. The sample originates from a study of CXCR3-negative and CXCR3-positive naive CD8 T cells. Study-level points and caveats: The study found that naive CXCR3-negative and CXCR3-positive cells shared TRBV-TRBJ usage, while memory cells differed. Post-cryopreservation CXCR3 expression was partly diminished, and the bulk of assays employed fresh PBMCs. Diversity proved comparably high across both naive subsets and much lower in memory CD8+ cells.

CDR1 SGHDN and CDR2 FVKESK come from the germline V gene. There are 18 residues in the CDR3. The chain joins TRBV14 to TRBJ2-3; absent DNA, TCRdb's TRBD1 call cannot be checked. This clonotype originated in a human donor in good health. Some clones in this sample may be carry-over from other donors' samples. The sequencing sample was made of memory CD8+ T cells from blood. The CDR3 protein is CASSQRIKTGESTDTQYF.